A single T cell receptor beta chain is shown here with its context. At the time of active disease, bone marrow was collected from every patient. The data originate from a study of read filtering for tumor transcriptome and immune sequencing. Study-level background: Per sample, TCR-region reads ranged about 3.5 to 11 million by IR-seq, roughly 75 to 1,400 by RNA-seq.

This library used 300 to 450 ng RNA and molecular barcoded adaptors spanning alpha/delta and beta/gamma chains. TCRdb reprocessed the reads with MiXCR, giving one entry per CDR3 protein. The table has some 48,000 distinct CDR3 sequences, less than 20% seen once. The CDR3 is made up of 14 amino acids. V was pared by 0 bases and J by 4 bases, with 9 bases between. The germline V gene encodes CDR1 ENHRY and CDR2 SYGVKD. Input material: a population of CD138-negative cells sorted from bone marrow. The V and J genes are TRBV10-3 and TRBJ1-2; no firm D call. This TCR came from a donor aged 40 or over with multiple myeloma. CDR3 sequence (DNA): TGTGCCATCAGTGAGTCCAGGACCGTCTATGGCTACACCTTC. The encoded protein is CAISESRTVYGYTF.